This T cell receptor (beta chain) was sequenced for a study of blood T cell repertoires in COVID-19. Study as a whole: Donors in the United States, Italy and Spain gave samples during acute or convalescent COVID-19. PBMCs, B-cell-depleted T cells, or T cells were the source of the cDNA or gDNA that made up the material.

The germline gives CDR1 MDHEN, CDR2 SYDVKM. The V end lost 3 bases, the J end lost 6 bases, and 14 bases lay between the germline ends. The length of the CDR3 is 15 residues. Authors' analysis steps: Amplification of reference gene primers was used by the study to estimate nucleated cell counts. Generated by immunoSEQ multiplex PCR, the TCRdb table keeps only in-frame clones and is missing some. That table gives V, J and clone size, and the DNA gave D and trimming. Among some 150,000 clones listed, 87% were seen once. This clonotype was sampled from a woman between 55 and 75 years old who had recovered from COVID-19. The source material was peripheral blood. The J gene is TRBJ1-4, the V gene TRBV28; D uncertain. The CDR3 region has the DNA TGTGCCAGCAGTTTGGGAGGAGCGGGAGATGAAAAACTGTTTTTT. Protein sequence: CASSLGGAGDEKLFF.